This T cell receptor beta chain stems from a study of blood T cell repertoires in COVID-19. Study context: Both acute and convalescent COVID-19 samples were obtained from the United States, Italy and Spain. Sources were T cells, B-cell-depleted T cells, or PBMCs; the material itself was cDNA or gDNA.

J gave up 3 bases and V 0 bases, and 5 bases lay outside the gene matches. The CDR3 has 16 residues. Germline loops: CDR1 MNHEY, CDR2 SVGEGT. How the authors handled the data: Researchers report that nucleated cell counts were estimated from reference gene primer amplification. The protocol was immunoSEQ multiplex PCR, while the TCRdb copy is restricted to in-frame clones and leaves out a portion. Clonal size and the V and J genes are those of that table, whereas D and trimming came from the DNA. This table holds 350,000 to 450,000 clones, 75% to 90% found once. This TCR was sampled from a woman in her sixties with COVID-19, enrolled during active disease. This sequence joins TRBV6-2 or TRBV6-3 and TRBJ2-3, with 8 positions matching TRBD1. Sequenced sample: peripheral blood. CDR3 sequence: CASSYSTGDGTDTQYF. The CDR3 DNA reads as TGTGCCAGCAGTTACTCGACAGGGGATGGTACAGATACGCAGTATTTT.